The 2 T cell receptor beta chains presented below share a single source sample, sequenced in a study of blood T cells in healthy people across ages. Combining a sample-barcoded 5' primer with a J-beta primer mix, a second PCR ran for about 7 to 11 cycles. TCRdb itself ran the 5' RACE reads through MiXCR, one entry per CDR3 protein. This table holds 1 million to 1.2 million distinct CDR3 sequences, 30% to 40% found once. The source material was blood. The source of these receptors is a man between 18 and 35 years old in good health.

The chain combines TRBV5-1 with TRBJ1-1; TRBD1 might be the D (5 bases). This CDR3 comprises 14 residues. V was trimmed by 1 base and J by 9 bases, leaving 16 bases between them. Germline CDR1 SGHRS, CDR2 YFSETQ. The CDR3 loop is CASSLFSTTGQAFF. In DNA, the CDR3 is TGCGCCAGCAGCTTGTTTAGTACCACAGGACAAGCTTTCTTT.

This clonotype was counted a few times. The chain is built from TRBV6-2 or TRBV6-3 and TRBJ1-5; possible D gene TRBD1, 5 bases. Trimming shortened V by 3 bases and J by 6 bases, and 15 bases separated the two germline ends. CDR3 length: 15 residues. Looked up from germline, CDR1 is MNHEY and CDR2 is SVGEGT. The CDR3, as DNA: TGTGCCAGCAGTTATTCAGGGACGAGGACTCAGCCCCAGCATTTT. Its protein product is CASSYSGTRTQPQHF.